This T cell receptor beta chain derives from a study of cytomegalovirus exposure and HLA in healthy donors. Primers for the PCR totalled 60 Vbeta and 13 Jbeta. Only in-frame clones appear in the TCRdb table, and some are missing; sequencing was by immunoSEQ multiplex PCR. The table records roughly 170,000 clones, approximately 81% of them present only once. The CDR3 spans 16 residues. Germline V gene lookup returns CDR1 SGHDN and CDR2 FVKESK. Trimming left V 1 base short and J 1 base short, with 11 bases between. Study findings and constraints: In a later analysis, CMV-associated beta chains were mostly HLA-associated, it appeared. Being indistinguishable, some V segments were excluded, TRBV6-2 and TRBV6-3 among them. A later analysis linked a missense DCLRE1C variant to TCR beta V- and J-gene trimming.

About this clone: Its antigen is as yet unknown.

The sequenced sample consisted of PBMCs. This receptor was taken from a female donor in good health and CMV-seronegative. The chain recombines TRBV14 with TRBJ2-1; a possible D gene is TRBD2 (6 bases). The chain's CDR3 is CASSQVGSGSYNEQFF. As DNA, the CDR3 is TGTGCCAGCAGCCAAGTGGGGAGCGGGTCCTACAATGAGCAGTTCTTC.